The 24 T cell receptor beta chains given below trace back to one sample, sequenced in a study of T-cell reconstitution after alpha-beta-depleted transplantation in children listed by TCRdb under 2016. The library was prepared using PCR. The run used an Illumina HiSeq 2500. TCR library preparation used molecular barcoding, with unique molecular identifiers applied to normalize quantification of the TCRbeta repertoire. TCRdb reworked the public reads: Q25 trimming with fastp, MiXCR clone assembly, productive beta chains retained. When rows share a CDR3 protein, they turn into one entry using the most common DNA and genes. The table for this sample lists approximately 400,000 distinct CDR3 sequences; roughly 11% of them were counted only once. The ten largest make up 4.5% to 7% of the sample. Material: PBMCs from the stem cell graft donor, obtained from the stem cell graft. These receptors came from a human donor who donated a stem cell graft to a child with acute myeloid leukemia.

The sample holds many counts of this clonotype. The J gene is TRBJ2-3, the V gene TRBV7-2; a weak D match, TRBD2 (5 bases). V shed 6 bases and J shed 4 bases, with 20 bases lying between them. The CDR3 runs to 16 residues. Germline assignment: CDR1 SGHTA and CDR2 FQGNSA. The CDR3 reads CASRYNRLHGADTQYF. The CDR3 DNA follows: TGTGCCAGCAGGTACAATCGACTACACGGGGCAGATACGCAGTATTTT.

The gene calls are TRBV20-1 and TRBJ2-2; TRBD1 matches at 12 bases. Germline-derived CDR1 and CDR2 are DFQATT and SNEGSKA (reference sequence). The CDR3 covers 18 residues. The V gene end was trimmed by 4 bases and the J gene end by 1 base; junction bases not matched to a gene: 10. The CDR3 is CSAKASGTGGWNTGELFF. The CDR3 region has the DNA TGCAGTGCTAAGGCCAGCGGGACAGGGGGCTGGAACACCGGGGAGCTGTTTTTT.

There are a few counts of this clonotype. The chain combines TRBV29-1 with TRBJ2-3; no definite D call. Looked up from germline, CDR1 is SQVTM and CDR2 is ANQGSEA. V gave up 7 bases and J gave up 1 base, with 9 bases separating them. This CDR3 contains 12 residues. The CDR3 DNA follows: TGCAGCGCCCTCGTTCGCACAGATACGCAGTATTTT. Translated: CSALVRTDTQYF.

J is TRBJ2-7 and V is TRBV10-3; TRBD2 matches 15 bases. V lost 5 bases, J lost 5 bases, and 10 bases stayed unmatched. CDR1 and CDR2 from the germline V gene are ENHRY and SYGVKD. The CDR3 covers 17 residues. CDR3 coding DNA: TGTGCCATCAGTAAACCGGGACTAGCGGGAGGTTACCACGAGCAGTACTTC. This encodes CAISKPGLAGGYHEQYF.

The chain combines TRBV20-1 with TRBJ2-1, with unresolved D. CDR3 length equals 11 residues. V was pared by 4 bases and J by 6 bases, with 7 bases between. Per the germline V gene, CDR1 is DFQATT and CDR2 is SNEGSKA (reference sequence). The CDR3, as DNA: TGCAGTGCTACCGGGTTCAATGAGCAGTTCTTC. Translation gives CSATGFNEQFF.

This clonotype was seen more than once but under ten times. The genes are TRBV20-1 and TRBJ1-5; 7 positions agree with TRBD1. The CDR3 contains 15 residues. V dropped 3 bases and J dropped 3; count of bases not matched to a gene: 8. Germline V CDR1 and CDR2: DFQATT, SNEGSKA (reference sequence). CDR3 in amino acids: CSASMAGTANQPQHF. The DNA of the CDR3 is TGCAGTGCTAGTATGGCCGGGACAGCCAATCAGCCCCAGCATTTT.

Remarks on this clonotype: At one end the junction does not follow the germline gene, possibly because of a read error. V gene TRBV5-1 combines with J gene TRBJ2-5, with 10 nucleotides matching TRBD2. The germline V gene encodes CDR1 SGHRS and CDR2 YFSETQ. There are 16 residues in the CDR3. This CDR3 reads CASSSPSGGLQGTQYF. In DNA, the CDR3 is TGCGCCAGCAGCTCCCCTAGCGGGGGCCTCCAAGGGACCCAGTACTTC.

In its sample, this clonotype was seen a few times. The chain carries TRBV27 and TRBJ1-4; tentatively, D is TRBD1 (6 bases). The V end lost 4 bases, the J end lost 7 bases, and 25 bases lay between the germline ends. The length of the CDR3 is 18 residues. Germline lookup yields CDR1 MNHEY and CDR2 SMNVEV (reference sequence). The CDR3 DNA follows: TGTGCCAGCAGTTCCTATTGGGGGGCTTGGAAAGCCTCTGAAAAACTGTTTTTT. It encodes CASSSYWGAWKASEKLFF.

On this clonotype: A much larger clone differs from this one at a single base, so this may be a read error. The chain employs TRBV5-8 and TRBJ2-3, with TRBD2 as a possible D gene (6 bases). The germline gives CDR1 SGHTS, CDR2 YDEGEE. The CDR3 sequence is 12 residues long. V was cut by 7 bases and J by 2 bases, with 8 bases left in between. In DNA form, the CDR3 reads TGTGCCAGCGGGGGGACCACAGATACGCAGTATTTT. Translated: CASGGTTDTQYF.

The CDR3: CSALGEEGHIQYF. In nucleotides, the CDR3 is TGCAGCGCCCTGGGGGAAGAGGGTCACATTCAGTACTTC. The J gene is TRBJ2-4, the V gene TRBV29-1; either TRBD1 or TRBD2 may fit D (5 bases each). The CDR3 contains 13 residues. Trimming left V 7 bases short and J 8 bases short, with 18 bases between. Germline loops: CDR1 SQVTM, CDR2 ANQGSEA.

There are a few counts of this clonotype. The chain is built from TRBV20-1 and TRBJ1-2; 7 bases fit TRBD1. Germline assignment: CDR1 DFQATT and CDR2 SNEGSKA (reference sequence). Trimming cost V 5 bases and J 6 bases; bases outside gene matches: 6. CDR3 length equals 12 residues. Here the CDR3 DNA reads TGCAGTGCTCCGACAGGGAATAATGGCTACACCTTC. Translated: CSAPTGNNGYTF.

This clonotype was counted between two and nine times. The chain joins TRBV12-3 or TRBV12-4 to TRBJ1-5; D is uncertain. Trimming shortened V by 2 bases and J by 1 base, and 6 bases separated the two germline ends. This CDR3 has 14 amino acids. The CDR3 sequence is CASSLLRSNQPQHF. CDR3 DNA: TGTGCCAGCAGTTTATTGAGAAGCAATCAGCCCCAGCATTTT.

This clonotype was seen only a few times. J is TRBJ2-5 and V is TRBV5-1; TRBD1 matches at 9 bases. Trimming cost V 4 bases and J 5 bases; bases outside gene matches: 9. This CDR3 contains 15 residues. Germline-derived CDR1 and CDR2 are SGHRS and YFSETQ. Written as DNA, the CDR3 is TGCGCCAGCAGCCAAGACAGGGGGGTGGTGGAGACCCAGTACTTC. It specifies CASSQDRGVVETQYF. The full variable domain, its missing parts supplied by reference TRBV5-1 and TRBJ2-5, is KAGVTQTPRYLIKTRGQQVTLSCSPISGHRSVSWYQQTPGQGLQFLFEYFSETQRNKGNFPGRFSGRQFSNSRSEMNVSTLELGDSALYLCASSQDRGVVETQYFGPGTRLLVL.

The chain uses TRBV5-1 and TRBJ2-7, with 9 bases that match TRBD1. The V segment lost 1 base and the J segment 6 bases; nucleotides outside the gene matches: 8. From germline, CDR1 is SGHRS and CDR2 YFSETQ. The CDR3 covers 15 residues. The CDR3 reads CASSLTPGQGCEQYF. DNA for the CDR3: TGCGCCAGCAGCTTGACTCCGGGACAGGGATGCGAGCAGTACTTC. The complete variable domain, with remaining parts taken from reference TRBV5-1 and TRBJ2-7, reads KAGVTQTPRYLIKTRGQQVTLSCSPISGHRSVSWYQQTPGQGLQFLFEYFSETQRNKGNFPGRFSGRQFSNSRSEMNVSTLELGDSALYLCASSLTPGQGCEQYFGPGTRLTVT.

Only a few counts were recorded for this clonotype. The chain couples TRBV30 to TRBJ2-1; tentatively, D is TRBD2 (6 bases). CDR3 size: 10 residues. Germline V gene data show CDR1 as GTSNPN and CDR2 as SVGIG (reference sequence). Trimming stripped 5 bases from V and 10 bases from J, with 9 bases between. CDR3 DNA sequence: TGTGCCTGGGGGGGGAGGGAGCAGTTCTTC. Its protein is CAWGGREQFF.

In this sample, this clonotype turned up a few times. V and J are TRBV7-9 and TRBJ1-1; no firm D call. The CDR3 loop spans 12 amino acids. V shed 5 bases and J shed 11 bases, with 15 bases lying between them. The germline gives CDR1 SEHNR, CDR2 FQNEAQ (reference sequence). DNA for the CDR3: TGTGCCAGCAGCATCGAATCCCAGTTGGCTTTCTTT. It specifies CASSIESQLAFF.

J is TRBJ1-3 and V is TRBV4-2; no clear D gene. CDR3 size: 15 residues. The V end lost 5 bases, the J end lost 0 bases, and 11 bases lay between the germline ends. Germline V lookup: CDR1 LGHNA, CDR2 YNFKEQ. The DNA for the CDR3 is TGTGCCAGCAGCATGGCCCAGAGCTCTGGAAACACCATATATTTT. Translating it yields CASSMAQSSGNTIYF.

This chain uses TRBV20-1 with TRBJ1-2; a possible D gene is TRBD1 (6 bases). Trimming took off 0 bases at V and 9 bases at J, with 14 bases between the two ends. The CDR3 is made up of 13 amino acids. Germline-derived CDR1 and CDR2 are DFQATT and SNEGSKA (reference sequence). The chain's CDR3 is CSAREPTGPSYTF. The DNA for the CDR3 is TGCAGTGCTAGAGAACCGACAGGTCCCAGCTACACCTTC.

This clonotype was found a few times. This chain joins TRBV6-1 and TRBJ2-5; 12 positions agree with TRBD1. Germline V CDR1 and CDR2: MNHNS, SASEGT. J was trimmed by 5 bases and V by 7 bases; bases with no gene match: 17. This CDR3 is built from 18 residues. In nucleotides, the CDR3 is TGTGCCAGCAAATCCCCCGGGACAGGGGGCTGGGGCCGGGAGACCCAGTACTTC. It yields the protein CASKSPGTGGWGRETQYF.

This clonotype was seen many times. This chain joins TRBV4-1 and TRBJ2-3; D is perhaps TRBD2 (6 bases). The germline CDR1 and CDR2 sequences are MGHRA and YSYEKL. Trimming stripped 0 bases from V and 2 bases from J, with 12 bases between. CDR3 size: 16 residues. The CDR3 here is CASSQDRETFTDTQYF. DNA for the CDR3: TGCGCCAGCAGCCAAGATCGGGAGACCTTCACAGATACGCAGTATTTT.

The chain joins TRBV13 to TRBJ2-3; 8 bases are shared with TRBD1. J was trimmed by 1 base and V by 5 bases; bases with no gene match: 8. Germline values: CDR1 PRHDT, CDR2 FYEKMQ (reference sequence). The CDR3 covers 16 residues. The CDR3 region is CASSVRQGTGTDTQYF. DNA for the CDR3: TGTGCCAGCAGCGTACGACAGGGGACAGGCACAGATACGCAGTATTTT.

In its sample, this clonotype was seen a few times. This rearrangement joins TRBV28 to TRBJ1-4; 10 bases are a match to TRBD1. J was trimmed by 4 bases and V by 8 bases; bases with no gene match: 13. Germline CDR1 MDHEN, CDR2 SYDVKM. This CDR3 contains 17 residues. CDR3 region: CASRKGQGRLGNEKLFF. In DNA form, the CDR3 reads TGTGCCAGCCGGAAGGGACAGGGGAGGCTAGGTAATGAAAAACTGTTTTTT.

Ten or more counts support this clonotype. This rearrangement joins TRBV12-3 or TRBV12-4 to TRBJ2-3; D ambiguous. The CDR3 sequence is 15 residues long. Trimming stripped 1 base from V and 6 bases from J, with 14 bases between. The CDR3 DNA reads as TGTGCCAGCAGTTTAGTGGCTCCCAATTCGGATACGCAGTATTTT. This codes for CASSLVAPNSDTQYF.

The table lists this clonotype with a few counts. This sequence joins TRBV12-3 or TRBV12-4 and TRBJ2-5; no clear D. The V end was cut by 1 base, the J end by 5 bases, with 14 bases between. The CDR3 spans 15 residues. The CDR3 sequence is CASSLGTSVGETQYF. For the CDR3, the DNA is TGTGCCAGCAGTTTAGGCACCTCCGTAGGGGAGACCCAGTACTTC.